The 29 T cell receptor beta chains reported below all come from one sample, sequenced in a study of beta chain features in type 1 diabetes (dated by TCRdb to 2017 to 2018). Preparation of the library involved the immunoSEQ multiplex PCR assay. The entire isolated RNA was reverse transcribed using the High Capacity cDNA Reverse Transcription Kit, and thus expressed TCRB transcripts were sequenced. Drawn from immuneACCESS, this table holds only the in-frame rearrangements with V and J called that TCRdb kept. Clones are partly lost; checked studies trace under half to an unresolved V gene and leave the rest unexplained. This sample comprises 300,000 to 350,000 clones, around 8% of them detected only once. The ten largest clonotypes hold around 0.44% of the sample. Sequenced sample: central memory CD4+ T cells from blood. The receptor set was obtained from a woman aged 18-35 years in good health.

On this clone: The sample contains more than one DNA sequence encoding this CDR3. The J gene is TRBJ2-5, the V gene TRBV18; maybe TRBD1 (6 bases). Germline CDR1 and CDR2: KGHSH and LQKENI. V dropped 1 base and J dropped 5 bases, with 8 bases sitting between them. The CDR3 is 13 amino acids. The CDR3 nucleotides are TGTGCCAGCTCACCACGGGGGCAGGAGACCCAGTACTTC. Its protein is CASSPRGQETQYF.

This clone occurred a few times. This chain links TRBV5-1 with TRBJ2-7, with 13 positions matching TRBD2. Germline assignment: CDR1 SGHRS and CDR2 YFSETQ. This CDR3 spans 15 amino acids. Unmatched junction bases numbered 2, after V lost 0 bases and J lost 5 bases. The CDR3 region is CASSLAGLAGDEQYF. The CDR3 DNA sequence: TGCGCCAGCAGCTTGGCCGGACTAGCGGGAGACGAGCAGTACTTC.

This clone was observed at least ten times. The chain employs TRBV21-1 and TRBJ2-2; the tabulated D call, TRBD2, remains unverified against the DNA. TRBV21-1 counts as a pseudogene. CDR3 size: 17 residues. In DNA form, the CDR3 reads TGTGCCAGCACCCTACGTCGACTAGCGGGAGGTAGCGGGGAGCTGTTTTTT. Translated, it gives CASTLRRLAGGSGELFF.

In its sample, this clone was seen many times. V usage is TRBV5-1 and J usage is TRBJ2-6; TRBD1 matches at 8 bases. The CDR3 has 15 residues. The V and J ends lost 9 bases and 2 bases, in that order; junction bases with no gene match: 7. The germline V gene encodes CDR1 SGHRS and CDR2 YFSETQ. The CDR3 protein is CATRQGQAGANVLTF. CDR3 coding DNA: TGCGCCACGCGACAGGGACAGGCTGGGGCCAACGTCCTGACTTTC.

The chain combines TRBV19 with TRBJ2-1; 7 bases fit TRBD2. Germline V gene data show CDR1 as LNHDA and CDR2 as SQIVND (reference sequence). This CDR3 region has 14 residues. V lost 3 bases and J lost 9; bases outside the gene matches: 8. This CDR3 is CASSMARERFEQFF. In DNA, the CDR3 is TGTGCCAGTAGTATGGCGCGGGAGAGGTTTGAGCAGTTCTTC.

J is TRBJ1-2 and V is TRBV4-3; TRBD1 is a possible D gene (6 bases). Between the trimmed V and J ends, which lost 0 bases and 6 bases, there was a span of 17 bases. The CDR3 length is 16 residues. The germline gives CDR1 LGHNA, CDR2 YSLEER. CDR3 in DNA: TGCGCCAGCAGCCAAGATCGGGAACAGGGCCTCCATGGCTACACCTTC. Protein product: CASSQDREQGLHGYTF.

The J gene is TRBJ1-2, the V gene TRBV28; TRBD1 is a possible D gene (6 bases). The germline V gene encodes CDR1 MDHEN and CDR2 SYDVKM. Trimming cost V 6 bases and J 7 bases, with 18 bases left between them. The CDR3 length is 14 residues. CDR3 region: CASRDTGLRVGYTF. CDR3 bases: TGTGCCAGCAGAGATACAGGGCTACGAGTTGGCTACACCTTC.

This chain uses TRBV11-2 with TRBJ2-7; unclear D gene. CDR1 and CDR2 from the germline V gene are SGHAT and FQNNGV. V lost 4 bases and J 1 base, leaving 8 bases between the germline ends. This CDR3 region has 13 residues. CDR3 DNA: TGTGCCAGCAGCTCCGTCGGATCCTACGAGCAGTACTTC. As protein: CASSSVGSYEQYF.

V is TRBV29-1 and J is TRBJ1-2; TRBD1 agrees at 9 bases. The CDR3 runs to 11 residues. Per germline, CDR1 SQVTM and CDR2 ANQGSEA. The V segment lost 7 bases and the J segment 8 bases; nucleotides outside the gene matches: 5. The CDR3 DNA follows: TGCAGCGCCGGGACAGGGAACGGCTACACCTTC. It specifies CSAGTGNGYTF. Drawing the rest from reference TRBV29-1 and TRBJ1-2, the complete variable domain is SAVISQKPSRDICQRGTSLTIQCQVDSQVTMMFWYRQQPGQSLTLIATANQGSEATYESGFVIDKFPISRPNLTFSTLTVSNMSPEDSSIYLCSAGTGNGYTFGSGTRLTVV.

There are many counts of this clone. The CDR3 sequence: CASSPPASAGGETQYF. The CDR3 region has the DNA TGTGCCAGCAGTCCCCCGGCCTCGGCAGGGGGGGAGACCCAGTACTTC. This chain connects TRBV28 to TRBJ2-5; D may be TRBD1 (7 bases). Germline V gene lookup returns CDR1 MDHEN and CDR2 SYDVKM. This CDR3 region has 16 residues. The germline V and J ends were trimmed by 5 bases and 5 bases, with 21 bases remaining between them.

This clone was seen many times. The chain recombines TRBV29-1 with TRBJ1-2; 7 bases are shared with TRBD1. This CDR3 spans 12 amino acids. Trimming cost V 0 bases and J 7 bases; bases outside gene matches: 2. The germline gives CDR1 SQVTM, CDR2 ANQGSEA. CDR3 region: CSVEDQGGGYTF. For the CDR3, the DNA is TGCAGCGTTGAAGATCAGGGGGGTGGCTACACCTTC. The full variable domain, rest sourced from reference TRBV29-1 and TRBJ1-2, is SAVISQKPSRDICQRGTSLTIQCQVDSQVTMMFWYRQQPGQSLTLIATANQGSEATYESGFVIDKFPISRPNLTFSTLTVSNMSPEDSSIYLCSVEDQGGGYTFGSGTRLTVV.

The genes are TRBV18 and TRBJ2-6, with D uncertain. This CDR3 has 17 amino acids. Germline V gene data show CDR1 as KGHSH and CDR2 as LQKENI. Trimming removed 2 bases from V and 0 bases from J, with 11 bases in between. CDR3 nucleotides: TGTGCCAGCTCACCAGGGGTCTCCAACTCTGGGGCCAACGTCCTGACTTTC. Translating gives CASSPGVSNSGANVLTF.

This clone was seen a handful of times. The rearrangement joins TRBV4-2 to TRBJ1-1; 8 nucleotides align to TRBD1. The germline CDR1 and CDR2 sequences are LGHNA and YNFKEQ. The V and J ends lost 4 bases and 2 bases, in that order; junction bases with no gene match: 6. There are 15 residues in the CDR3. The CDR3 sequence: CASSPTGVANTEAFF. For the CDR3, the DNA is TGTGCCAGCAGCCCGACAGGGGTGGCCAACACTGAAGCTTTCTTT.

In its sample, this clone was seen a few times. The V call is TRBV11-2, the J call TRBJ2-1; D may be TRBD2 (5 bases). The CDR3 totals 11 residues. V was pared by 3 bases and J by 10 bases, with 7 bases between. CDR1 is SGHAT, CDR2 FQNNGV, per germline. The CDR3 protein is CASSFQREQFF. The DNA of the CDR3 is TGTGCCAGCAGCTTCCAGCGGGAGCAGTTCTTC.

The chain uses TRBV15 and TRBJ1-4; D is uncertain. The CDR3 is made up of 14 amino acids. CDR1 LNHNV and CDR2 YYDKDF come from the germline V gene (reference sequence). With 0 bases removed from V and 5 bases from J, the gap between germline ends came to 7 bases. The CDR3 nucleotides read TGTGCCACCAGCAGAGATATAGGGAATGAAAAACTGTTTTTT. Translated, it gives CATSRDIGNEKLFF.

The rearrangement uses TRBV5-4 and TRBJ2-7; 10 nucleotides align to TRBD1. The junction had 9 bases not matched to a gene; V was cut back by 4 bases and J by 5 bases. CDR3 size: 15 residues. Germline CDR1 SGHNT, CDR2 YYREEE (reference sequence). Here the CDR3 reads CASSRTGTGVNEQYF. CDR3 in DNA: TGTGCCAGCAGCCGTACCGGGACAGGGGTTAACGAGCAGTACTTC.

In its sample, this clone was seen many times. Other DNA variants within this sample encode the same CDR3. This chain links TRBV28 with TRBJ2-2, with D hard to call. Germline values: CDR1 MDHEN, CDR2 SYDVKM. V lost 2 bases to trimming and J lost 2 bases, with 3 bases between them. The CDR3 has 13 amino acids. This CDR3 reads CASSLANTGELFF. The CDR3 nucleotides are TGTGCCAGCAGTTTAGCCAACACCGGGGAGCTGTTTTTT.

V is TRBV4-1 and J is TRBJ2-5, with D uncertain. This CDR3 region has 13 residues. Trimming stripped 2 bases from V and 2 bases from J, with 6 bases between. Germline values: CDR1 MGHRA, CDR2 YSYEKL. The chain's CDR3 is CASSQWQQETQYF. The CDR3 DNA follows: TGCGCCAGCAGCCAATGGCAACAAGAGACCCAGTACTTC.

The chain has TRBV19 and TRBJ2-5, with D hard to call. The germline V and J ends were trimmed by 7 bases and 5 bases, with 14 bases remaining between them. In germline, CDR1 is LNHDA, CDR2 SQIVND (reference sequence). The CDR3 runs 13 residues. CDR3 amino acids: CASNLDPIETQYF. CDR3 nucleotides: TGTGCCAGTAATCTGGACCCCATTGAGACCCAGTACTTC.

This clone has a handful of counts. The chain joins TRBV7-2 to TRBJ2-1; D not resolved. The CDR3 sequence is 14 residues long. The germline V and J ends were trimmed by 5 bases and 10 bases, with 18 bases remaining between them. Germline CDR1 and CDR2: SGHTA and FQGNSA. Written as DNA, the CDR3 is TGTGCCAGCAGCCGAGATCCAAGGGTATGGGAGCAGTTCTTC. It is translated as CASSRDPRVWEQFF. The full variable domain, its missing parts supplied by reference TRBV7-2 and TRBJ2-1, is GAGVSQSPSNKVTEKGKDVELRCDPISGHTALYWYRQSLGQGLEFLIYFQGNSAPDKSGLPSDRFSAERTGGSVSTLTIQRTQQEDSAVYLCASSRDPRVWEQFFGPGTRLTVL.

This clone occurred a few times. The rearrangement uses TRBV13 and TRBJ1-5; D ambiguous. Trimming removed 2 bases at V and 7 bases at J, with 9 bases between. The CDR3 covers 13 residues. Germline V gives CDR1 PRHDT, CDR2 FYEKMQ (reference sequence). The CDR3 coding sequence is TGTGCCAGCAGCTTACTAGGTCAACAGCCCCAGCATTTT. It yields the protein CASSLLGQQPQHF. The full variable domain, its missing parts supplied by reference TRBV13 and TRBJ1-5, is AAGVIQSPRHLIKEKRETATLKCYPIPRHDTVYWYQQGPGQDPQFLISFYEKMQSDKGSIPDRFSAQQFSDYHSELNMSSLELGDSALYFCASSLLGQQPQHFGDGTRLSIL.

This sequence joins TRBV7-8 and TRBJ2-1, with 9 bases aligning to TRBD2. Trimming cost V 1 base and J 1 base; bases outside gene matches: 2. Germline values: CDR1 SGHVS, CDR2 FQNEAQ. The CDR3 length is 16 residues. The CDR3 DNA sequence: TGTGCCAGCAGCTTAGGCGCGGGAGGGTCCTACAATGAGCAGTTCTTC. Its translation: CASSLGAGGSYNEQFF.

In regard to this clone: The same CDR3 is also encoded by other DNA sequences in this sample. V and J are TRBV2 and TRBJ1-1, with a tentative D call TRBD1 (5 bases). The CDR3 spans 15 residues. V lost 7 bases to trimming and J lost 5 bases, with 20 bases between them. Germline-derived CDR1 and CDR2 are SNHLY and FYNNEI. CDR3 in DNA: TGTGCCAGCATCAGGGAAAGGGTGGGAGAAACTGAAGCTTTCTTT. Its translation is CASIRERVGETEAFF.

The V and J genes are TRBV10-3 and TRBJ2-1; 8 bases match TRBD2. The CDR3 length is 15 residues. With V trimmed by 10 bases and J by 4 bases, 12 bases remained unmatched. The germline gives CDR1 ENHRY, CDR2 SYGVKD. CDR3 amino acids: CASRRLASIYNEQFF. The CDR3 bases are TGTGCCAGCAGGCGACTAGCGAGTATATACAATGAGCAGTTCTTC.

The chain employs TRBV29-1 and TRBJ1-1, with a tentative D call TRBD1 (6 bases). CDR1 and CDR2 from the germline V gene are SQVTM and ANQGSEA. The V and J ends lost 7 bases and 11 bases respectively, with 23 bases between them. This CDR3 is built from 13 residues. The CDR3 bases are TGCAGCGGTGGTGGGGGCGCGGTTCCGATGGCTTTCTTT. Protein sequence: CSGGGGAVPMAFF.

This clone has only a few counts. The chain recombines TRBV11-3 with TRBJ2-1, with D possibly being TRBD2 (6 bases). Trimming left V 3 bases short and J 0 bases short, with 9 bases between. CDR3 length equals 15 residues. Germline assignment: CDR1 SGHNT and CDR2 YENEEA. CDR3 loop: CASSFSGSSYNEQFF. CDR3 sequence (DNA): TGTGCCAGCAGCTTTAGCGGAAGCTCCTACAATGAGCAGTTCTTC. Combining the CDR3 with reference TRBV11-3 and TRBJ2-1 gives the whole variable domain EAGVVQSPRYKIIEKKQPVAFWCNPISGHNTLYWYLQNLGQGPELLIRYENEEAVDDSQLPKDRFSAERLKGVDSTLKIQPAELGDSAVYLCASSFSGSSYNEQFFGPGTRLTVL.

The chain links TRBV28 to TRBJ2-7, with D tentatively TRBD1 or TRBD2 (5 bases each). Germline V lookup: CDR1 MDHEN, CDR2 SYDVKM. The CDR3 consists of 14 residues. The V gene lost 5 bases and the J gene lost 5 bases, with 16 bases spanning the gap. CDR3 DNA: TGTGCCAGCAGTCCTGGGGCGAGGGGCGACGAGCAGTACTTC. Encoded protein: CASSPGARGDEQYF.

This clone was seen more than once but under ten times. The V and J genes are TRBV29-1 and TRBJ2-1; D unclear. V dropped 4 bases and J dropped 0 bases, with 13 bases sitting between them. This CDR3 contains 15 residues. CDR1 is SQVTM, CDR2 ANQGSEA, per germline. The CDR3 sequence is CSVAAGWSSYNEQFF. The DNA of the CDR3 is TGCAGCGTTGCTGCCGGTTGGAGCTCCTACAATGAGCAGTTCTTC.

This clone showed up just a few times. This rearrangement joins TRBV27 to TRBJ2-1; the match to TRBD2 covers 8 bases. V lost 2 bases to trimming and J lost 6 bases; unmatched junction nucleotides: 6. The CDR3 has 15 residues. Germline CDR1 reads MNHEY; CDR2 reads SMNVEV (reference sequence). The CDR3 DNA reads TGTGCCAGCAGTTTACGGTTAGCGGGACTCAATGAGCAGTTCTTC. This translates into CASSLRLAGLNEQFF.